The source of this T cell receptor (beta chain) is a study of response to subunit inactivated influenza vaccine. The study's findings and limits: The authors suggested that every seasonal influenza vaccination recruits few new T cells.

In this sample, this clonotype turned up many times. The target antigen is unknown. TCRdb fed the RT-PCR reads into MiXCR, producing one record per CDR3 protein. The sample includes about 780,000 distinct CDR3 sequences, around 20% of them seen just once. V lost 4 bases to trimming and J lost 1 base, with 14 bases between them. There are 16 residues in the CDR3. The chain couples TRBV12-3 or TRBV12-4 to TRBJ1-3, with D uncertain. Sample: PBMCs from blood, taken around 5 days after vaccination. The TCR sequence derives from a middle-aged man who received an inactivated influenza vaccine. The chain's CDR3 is CASSSLAVRSGNTIYF. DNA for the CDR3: TGTGCCAGCAGTTCCCTCGCAGTCAGGTCTGGAAACACCATATATTTT.